This T cell receptor (beta chain) was recorded in a study of siplizumab effects on memory and regulatory T cells. Concerning this clone: Its antigen is undetermined.

Using immunoSEQ multiplex PCR, the repertoire was profiled, and TCRdb retains in-frame clones only, with some absent. The sample lists about 100,000 clones; approximately 91% were seen once. Study-wide findings and caveats: In unstimulated cells, naive T cells appeared more diverse than memory T cells and seemed major alloresponse contributors.

Germline V gene lookup returns CDR1 MNHEY and CDR2 SVGAGI. The CDR3 covers 12 residues. Trimming took off 2 bases at V and 7 bases at J, with 9 bases between the two ends. The sequencing sample was made of CD4+ T cells sorted from blood. This clonotype was obtained from a human donor in good health. V and J are TRBV6-5 and TRBJ2-7; D remains ambiguous. The CDR3 nucleotides are TGTGCCAGCAGTTACCCCTTGGGGGAGCAGTACTTC. Its protein product is CASSYPLGEQYF.